This T cell receptor beta chain originates from a study of T cell responses to AZD1222 COVID-19 vaccine. Some clones are missing from TCRdb's copy, which holds only in-frame ones; the method was immunoSEQ multiplex PCR. This table has 95,000 to 150,000 clones, over 80% appearing once. V was cut by 5 bases and J by 9 bases, with 20 bases left in between. The CDR3 length is 16 residues. CDR1 and CDR2 (germline): SGHVS, FQNEAQ. The chain uses TRBV7-8 and TRBJ1-6; D is possibly TRBD1 (6 bases). The sequence derives from an adult who received the AZD1222 COVID-19 vaccine. The sample consisted of peripheral blood, taken 28 days after the second AZD1222 dose. CDR3 loop: CASSASRGGLSSPLHF. The CDR3 DNA sequence: TGTGCCAGCAGCGCTTCCCGCGGGGGGCTTAGTTCACCCCTCCACTTT.